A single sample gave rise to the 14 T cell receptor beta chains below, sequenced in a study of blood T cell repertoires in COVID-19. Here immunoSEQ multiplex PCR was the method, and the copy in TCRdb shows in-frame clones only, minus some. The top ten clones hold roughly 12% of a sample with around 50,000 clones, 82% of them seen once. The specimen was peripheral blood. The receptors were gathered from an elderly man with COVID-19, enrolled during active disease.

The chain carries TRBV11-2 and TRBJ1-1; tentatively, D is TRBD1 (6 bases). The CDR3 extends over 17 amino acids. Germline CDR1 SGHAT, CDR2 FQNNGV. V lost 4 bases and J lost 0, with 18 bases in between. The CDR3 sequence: CASSSYDRTTMNTEAFF. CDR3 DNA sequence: TGTGCCAGCAGCTCATACGACAGGACGACCATGAACACTGAAGCTTTCTTT.

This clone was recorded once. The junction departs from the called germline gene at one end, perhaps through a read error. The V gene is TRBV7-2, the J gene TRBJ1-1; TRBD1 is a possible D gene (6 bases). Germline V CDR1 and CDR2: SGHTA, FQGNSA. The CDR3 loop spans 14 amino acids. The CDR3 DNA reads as TGTGCCAGCAGCTGGGGACAAGAGAACACTGAAGATTTCTTT. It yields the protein CASSWGQENTEDFF.

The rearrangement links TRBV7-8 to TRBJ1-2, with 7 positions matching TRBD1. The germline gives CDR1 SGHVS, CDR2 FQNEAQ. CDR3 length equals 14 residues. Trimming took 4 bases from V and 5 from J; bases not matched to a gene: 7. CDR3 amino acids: CASSWDSSVYGYTF. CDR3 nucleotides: TGTGCCAGCAGCTGGGACAGTTCGGTTTATGGCTACACCTTC.

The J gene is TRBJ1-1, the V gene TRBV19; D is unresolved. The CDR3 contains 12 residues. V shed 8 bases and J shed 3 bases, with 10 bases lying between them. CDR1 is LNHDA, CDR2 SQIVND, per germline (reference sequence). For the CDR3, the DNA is TGTGCCAGTGGGCCCTTGGACACTGAAGCTTTCTTT. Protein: CASGPLDTEAFF.

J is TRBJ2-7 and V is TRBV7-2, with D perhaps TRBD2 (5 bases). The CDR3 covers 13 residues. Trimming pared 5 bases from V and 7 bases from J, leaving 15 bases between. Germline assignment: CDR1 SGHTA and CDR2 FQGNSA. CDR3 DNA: TGTGCCAGCAGCGACGGGGAGCTAACGGAGCAGTACTTC. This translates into CASSDGELTEQYF.

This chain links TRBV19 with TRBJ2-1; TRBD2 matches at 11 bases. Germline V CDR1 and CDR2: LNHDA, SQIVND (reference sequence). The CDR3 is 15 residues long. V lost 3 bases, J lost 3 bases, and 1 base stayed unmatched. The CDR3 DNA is TGTGCCAGTAGTATCGGGACTAGCGGCTACAATGAGCAGTTCTTC. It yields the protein CASSIGTSGYNEQFF.

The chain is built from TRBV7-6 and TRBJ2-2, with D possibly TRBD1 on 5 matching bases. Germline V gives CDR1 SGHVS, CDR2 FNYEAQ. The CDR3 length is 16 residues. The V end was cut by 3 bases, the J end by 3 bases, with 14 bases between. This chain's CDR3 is CASSLATALYTGELFF. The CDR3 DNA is TGTGCCAGCAGCTTGGCGACAGCTCTTTACACCGGGGAGCTGTTTTTT.

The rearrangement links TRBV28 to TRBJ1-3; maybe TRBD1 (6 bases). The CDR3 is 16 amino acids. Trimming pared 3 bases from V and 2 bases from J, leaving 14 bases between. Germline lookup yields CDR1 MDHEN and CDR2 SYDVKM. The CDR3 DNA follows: TGTGCCAGCAGTTTTCAGCAGGGGATCCCTGGAAACACCATATATTTT. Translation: CASSFQQGIPGNTIYF.

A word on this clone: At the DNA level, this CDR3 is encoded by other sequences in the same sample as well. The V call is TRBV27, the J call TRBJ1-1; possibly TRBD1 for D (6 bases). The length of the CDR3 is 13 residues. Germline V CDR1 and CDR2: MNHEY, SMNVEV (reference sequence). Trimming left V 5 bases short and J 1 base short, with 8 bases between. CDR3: CASSAQGNTEAFF. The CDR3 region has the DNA TGTGCCAGCAGTGCACAGGGGAACACTGAAGCTTTCTTT.

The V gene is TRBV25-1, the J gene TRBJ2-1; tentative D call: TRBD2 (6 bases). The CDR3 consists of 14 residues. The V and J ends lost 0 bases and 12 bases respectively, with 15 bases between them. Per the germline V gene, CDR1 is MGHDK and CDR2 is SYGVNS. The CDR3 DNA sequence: TGTGCCAGCAGTGAATACGGGAGTATCACTCGGCAGTTCTTC. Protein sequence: CASSEYGSITRQFF.

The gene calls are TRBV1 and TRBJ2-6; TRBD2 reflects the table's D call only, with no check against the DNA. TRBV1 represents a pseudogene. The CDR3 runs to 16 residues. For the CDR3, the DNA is TGCACCAGCAGGGCGAGAGGTTTGTGCCGGGCCAACGTCCTGACTTTC. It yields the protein CTSRARGLCRANVLTF.

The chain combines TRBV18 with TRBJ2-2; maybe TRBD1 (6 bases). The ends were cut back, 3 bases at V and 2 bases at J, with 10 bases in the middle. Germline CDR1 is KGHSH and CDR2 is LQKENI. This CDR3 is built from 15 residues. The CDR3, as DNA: TGTGCCAGCTCACCGAACAGGGCAAACACCGGGGAGCTGTTTTTT. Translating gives CASSPNRANTGELFF. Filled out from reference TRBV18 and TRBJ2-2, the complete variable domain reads NAGVMQNPRHLVRRRGQEARLRCSPMKGHSHVYWYRQLPEEGLKFMVYLQKENIIDESGMPKERFSAEFPKEGPSILRIQQVVRGDSAAYFCASSPNRANTGELFFGEGSRLTVL.

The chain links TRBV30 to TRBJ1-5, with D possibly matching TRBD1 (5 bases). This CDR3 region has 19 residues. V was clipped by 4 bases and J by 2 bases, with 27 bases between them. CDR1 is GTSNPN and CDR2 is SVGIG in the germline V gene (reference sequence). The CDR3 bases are TGTGCCTGGAACCCCTCGGGGCTATACGGCTTAGCGGGCAATCAGCCCCAGCATTTT. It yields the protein CAWNPSGLYGLAGNQPQHF.

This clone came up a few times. The DNA for the CDR3 is TGTGCCAGCCGTACCGGGACTAGCGTTGACGCCACCGGGGAGCTGTTTTTT. It is translated as CASRTGTSVDATGELFF. The chain uses TRBV2 and TRBJ2-2, with 10 bases lining up with TRBD2. Trimming took 8 bases from V and 4 from J; bases not matched to a gene: 13. Per germline, CDR1 SNHLY and CDR2 FYNNEI. The length of the CDR3 is 17 residues.